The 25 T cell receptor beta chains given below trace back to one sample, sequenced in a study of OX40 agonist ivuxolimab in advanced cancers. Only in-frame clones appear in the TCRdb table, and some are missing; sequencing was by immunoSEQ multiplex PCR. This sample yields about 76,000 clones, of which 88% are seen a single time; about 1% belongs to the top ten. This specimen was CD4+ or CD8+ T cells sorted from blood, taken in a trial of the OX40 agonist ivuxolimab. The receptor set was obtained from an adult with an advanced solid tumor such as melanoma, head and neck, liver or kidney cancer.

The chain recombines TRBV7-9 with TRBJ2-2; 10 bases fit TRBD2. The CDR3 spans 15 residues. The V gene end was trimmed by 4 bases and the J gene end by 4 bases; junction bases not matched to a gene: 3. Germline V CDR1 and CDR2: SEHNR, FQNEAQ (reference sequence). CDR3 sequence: CASSYRTSGTGELFF. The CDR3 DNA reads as TGTGCCAGCAGCTACCGGACTAGCGGCACCGGGGAGCTGTTTTTT. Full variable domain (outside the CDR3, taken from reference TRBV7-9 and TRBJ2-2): DTGVSQNPRHKITKRGQNVTFRCDPISEHNRLYWYRQTLGQGPEFLTYFQNEAQLEKSRLLSDRFSAERPKGSFSTLEIQRTEQGDSAMYLCASSYRTSGTGELFFGEGSRLTVL.

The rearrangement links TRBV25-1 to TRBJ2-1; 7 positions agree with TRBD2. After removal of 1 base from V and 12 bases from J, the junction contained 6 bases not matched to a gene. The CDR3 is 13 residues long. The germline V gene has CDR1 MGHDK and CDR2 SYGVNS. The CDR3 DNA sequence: TGTGCCAGCAGTGAATCCGGGGGGTTTGGGCAGTTCTTC. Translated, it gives CASSESGGFGQFF.

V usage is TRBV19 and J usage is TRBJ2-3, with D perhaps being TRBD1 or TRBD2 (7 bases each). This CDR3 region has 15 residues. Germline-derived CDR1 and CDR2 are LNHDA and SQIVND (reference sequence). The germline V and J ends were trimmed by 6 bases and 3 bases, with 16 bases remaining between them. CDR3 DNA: TGTGCCAGTAGGCCGCAGGGGGGGTGGACAGATACGCAGTATTTT. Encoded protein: CASRPQGGWTDTQYF.

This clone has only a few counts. The CDR3 here is CASRGPLVNTEAFF. The CDR3, as DNA: TGCGCCAGCAGGGGTCCACTCGTGAACACTGAAGCTTTCTTT. This chain uses TRBV4-1 with TRBJ1-1, with D unclear. Deletions cut 6 bases from V and 0 bases from J, with 11 bases between. Germline CDR1 reads MGHRA; CDR2 reads YSYEKL. The CDR3 runs 14 residues.

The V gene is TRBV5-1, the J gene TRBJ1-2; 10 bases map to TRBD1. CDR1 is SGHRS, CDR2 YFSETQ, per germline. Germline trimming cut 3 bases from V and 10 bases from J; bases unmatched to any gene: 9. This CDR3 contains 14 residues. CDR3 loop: CASSSPGTGAPYTF. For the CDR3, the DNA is TGCGCCAGCAGCTCGCCCGGGACAGGGGCCCCCTACACCTTC.

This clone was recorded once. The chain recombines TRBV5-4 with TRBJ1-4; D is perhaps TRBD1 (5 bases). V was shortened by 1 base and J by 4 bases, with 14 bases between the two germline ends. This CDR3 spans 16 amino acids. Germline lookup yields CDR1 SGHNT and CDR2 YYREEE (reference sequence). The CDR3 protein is CASSLKVTESNEKLFF. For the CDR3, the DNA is TGTGCCAGCAGCTTGAAGGTGACAGAGAGTAATGAAAAACTGTTTTTT.

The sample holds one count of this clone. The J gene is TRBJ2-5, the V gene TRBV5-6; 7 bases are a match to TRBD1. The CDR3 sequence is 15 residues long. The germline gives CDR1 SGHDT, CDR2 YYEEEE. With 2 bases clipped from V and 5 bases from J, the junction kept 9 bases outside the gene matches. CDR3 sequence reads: CASSLRGGAGETQYF. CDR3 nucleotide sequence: TGTGCCAGCAGCTTAAGAGGGGGCGCAGGGGAGACCCAGTACTTC.

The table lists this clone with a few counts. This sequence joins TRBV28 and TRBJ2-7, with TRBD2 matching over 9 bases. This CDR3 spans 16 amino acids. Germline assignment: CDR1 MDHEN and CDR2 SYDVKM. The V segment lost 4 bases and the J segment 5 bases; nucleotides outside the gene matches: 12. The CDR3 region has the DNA TGTGCCAGCAGTTCCACCCTAAGGACTAGCGCCCACGAGCAGTACTTC. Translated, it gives CASSSTLRTSAHEQYF. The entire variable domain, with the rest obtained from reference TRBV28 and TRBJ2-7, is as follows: DVKVTQSSRYLVKRTGEKVFLECVQDMDHENMFWYRQDPGLGLRLIYFSYDVKMKEKGDIPEGYSVSREKKERFSLILESASTNQTSMYLCASSSTLRTSAHEQYFGPGTRLTVT.

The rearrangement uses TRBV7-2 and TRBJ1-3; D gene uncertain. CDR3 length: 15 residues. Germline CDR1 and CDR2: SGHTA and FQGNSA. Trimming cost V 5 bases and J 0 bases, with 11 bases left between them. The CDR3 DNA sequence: TGTGCCAGCAGCGCTCAGCTCTTCTCTGGAAACACCATATATTTT. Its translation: CASSAQLFSGNTIYF.

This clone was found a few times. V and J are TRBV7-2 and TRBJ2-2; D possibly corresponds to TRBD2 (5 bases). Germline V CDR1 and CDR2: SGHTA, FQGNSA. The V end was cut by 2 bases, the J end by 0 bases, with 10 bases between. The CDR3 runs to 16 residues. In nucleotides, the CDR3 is TGTGCCAGCAGCTTAATAGCTAGCACGAACACCGGGGAGCTGTTTTTT. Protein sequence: CASSLIASTNTGELFF.

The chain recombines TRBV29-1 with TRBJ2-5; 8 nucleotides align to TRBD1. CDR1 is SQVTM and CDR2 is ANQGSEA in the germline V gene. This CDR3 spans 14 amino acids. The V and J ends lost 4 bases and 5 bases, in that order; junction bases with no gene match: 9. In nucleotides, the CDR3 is TGCAGCGTTGCGCCAGGGGGCATAGGCGAGACCCAGTACTTC. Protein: CSVAPGGIGETQYF. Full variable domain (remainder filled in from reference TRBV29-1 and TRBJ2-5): SAVISQKPSRDICQRGTSLTIQCQVDSQVTMMFWYRQQPGQSLTLIATANQGSEATYESGFVIDKFPISRPNLTFSTLTVSNMSPEDSSIYLCSVAPGGIGETQYFGPGTRLLVL.

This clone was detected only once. DNA for the CDR3: TGCGCCAGCAGCCAACTGGGGGTGGGCGAGCAGTTCTTC. Residues: CASSQLGVGEQFF. The rearrangement joins TRBV4-1 to TRBJ2-1; TRBD1 or TRBD2 may be the D gene (5 bases each). This CDR3 contains 13 residues. V was cut by 2 bases and J by 10 bases, with 12 bases left in between. CDR1 MGHRA and CDR2 YSYEKL come from the germline V gene.

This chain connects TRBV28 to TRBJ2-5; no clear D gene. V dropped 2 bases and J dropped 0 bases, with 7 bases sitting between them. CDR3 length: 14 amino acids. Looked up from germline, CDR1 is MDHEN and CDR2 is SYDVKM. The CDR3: CASSLGLYQETQYF. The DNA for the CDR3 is TGTGCCAGCAGTTTAGGCCTATACCAAGAGACCCAGTACTTC.

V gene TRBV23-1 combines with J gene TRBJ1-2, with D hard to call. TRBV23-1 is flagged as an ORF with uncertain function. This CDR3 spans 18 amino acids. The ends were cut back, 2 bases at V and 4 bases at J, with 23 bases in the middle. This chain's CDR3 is CASSQHFRGLPWSYGYTF. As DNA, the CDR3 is TGCGCCAGCAGTCAACACTTCAGAGGGCTACCGTGGAGCTATGGCTACACCTTC.

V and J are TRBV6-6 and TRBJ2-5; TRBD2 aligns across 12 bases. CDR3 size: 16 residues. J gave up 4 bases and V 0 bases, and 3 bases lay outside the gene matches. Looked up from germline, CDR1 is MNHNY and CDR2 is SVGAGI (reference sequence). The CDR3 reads CASSYSASGRAETQYF. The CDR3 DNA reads TGTGCCAGCAGTTACTCGGCTAGCGGGAGGGCAGAGACCCAGTACTTC.

The CDR3 sequence: CASRDAGQGVGANYGYTF. The CDR3 nucleotides are TGTGCCAGTAGAGATGCCGGACAGGGGGTTGGAGCTAACTATGGCTACACCTTC. This sequence joins TRBV28 and TRBJ1-2; 10 nucleotides align to TRBD1. The germline V gene has CDR1 MDHEN and CDR2 SYDVKM. V lost 9 bases and J lost 0; bases outside the gene matches: 16. The CDR3 extends over 18 amino acids.

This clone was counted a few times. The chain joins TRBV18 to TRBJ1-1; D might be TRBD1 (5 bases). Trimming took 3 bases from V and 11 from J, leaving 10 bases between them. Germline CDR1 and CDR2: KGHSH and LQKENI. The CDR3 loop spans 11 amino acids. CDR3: CASSPDSHAFF. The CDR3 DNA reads TGTGCCAGCTCACCCGACAGCCACGCTTTCTTT.

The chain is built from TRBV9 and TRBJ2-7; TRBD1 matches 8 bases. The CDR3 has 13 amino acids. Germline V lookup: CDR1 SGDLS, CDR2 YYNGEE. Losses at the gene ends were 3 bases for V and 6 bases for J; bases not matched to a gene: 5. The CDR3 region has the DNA TGTGCCAGCAGCGCGTATACAGGGGGCGAGCAGTACTTC. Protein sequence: CASSAYTGGEQYF.

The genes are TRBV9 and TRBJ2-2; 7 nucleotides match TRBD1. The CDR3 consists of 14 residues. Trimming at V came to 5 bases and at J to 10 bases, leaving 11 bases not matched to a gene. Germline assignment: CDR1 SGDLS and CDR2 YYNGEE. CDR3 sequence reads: CASRGTETLEELFF. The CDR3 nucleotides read TGTGCCAGCAGGGGGACAGAAACTTTAGAGGAGCTGTTTTTT.

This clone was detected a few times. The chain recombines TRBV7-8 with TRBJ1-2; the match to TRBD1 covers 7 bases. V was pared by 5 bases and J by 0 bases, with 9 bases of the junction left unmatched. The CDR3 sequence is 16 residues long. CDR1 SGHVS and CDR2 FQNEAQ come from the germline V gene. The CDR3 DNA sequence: TGTGCCAGCAGCGCCCGACTTGGGACAGCTAACTATGGCTACACCTTC. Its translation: CASSARLGTANYGYTF.

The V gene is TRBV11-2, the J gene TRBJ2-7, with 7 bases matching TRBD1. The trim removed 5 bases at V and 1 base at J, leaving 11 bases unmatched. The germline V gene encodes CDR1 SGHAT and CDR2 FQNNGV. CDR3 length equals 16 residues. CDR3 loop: CASSENLQGISYEQYF. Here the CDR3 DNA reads TGTGCCAGCAGCGAGAACTTACAGGGGATTTCCTACGAGCAGTACTTC.

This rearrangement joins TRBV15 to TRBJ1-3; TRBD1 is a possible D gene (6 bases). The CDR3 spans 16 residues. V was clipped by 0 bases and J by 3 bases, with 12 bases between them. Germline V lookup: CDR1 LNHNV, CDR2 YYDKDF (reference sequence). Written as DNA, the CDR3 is TGTGCCACCAGCAGAGATACCAGGGGAGGTGGAAACACCATATATTTT. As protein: CATSRDTRGGGNTIYF.

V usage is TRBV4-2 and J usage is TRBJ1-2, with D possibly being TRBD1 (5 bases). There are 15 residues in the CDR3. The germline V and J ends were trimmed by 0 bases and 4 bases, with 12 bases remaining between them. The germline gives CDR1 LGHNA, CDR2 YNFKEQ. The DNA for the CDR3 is TGTGCCAGCAGCCAAGATCTGACAGTGGCCTATGGCTACACCTTC. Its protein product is CASSQDLTVAYGYTF.

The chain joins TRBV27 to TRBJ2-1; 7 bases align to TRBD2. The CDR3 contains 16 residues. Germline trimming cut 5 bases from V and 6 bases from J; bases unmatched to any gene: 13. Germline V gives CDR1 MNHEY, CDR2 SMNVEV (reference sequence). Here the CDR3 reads CASSGGLVTRGNEQFF. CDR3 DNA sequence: TGTGCCAGCAGTGGTGGACTAGTAACTAGGGGCAATGAGCAGTTCTTC.

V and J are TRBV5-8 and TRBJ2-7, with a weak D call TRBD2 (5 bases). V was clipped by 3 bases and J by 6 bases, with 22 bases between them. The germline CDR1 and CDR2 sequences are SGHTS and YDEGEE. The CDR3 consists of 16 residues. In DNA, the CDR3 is TGTGCCAGCAGCTCTTTGTCCCAGATACTAGTCCCCGAGCAGTACTTC. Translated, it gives CASSSLSQILVPEQYF.